This is a list of T cell receptor beta chains from one sample in a study of shared clonotypes between healthy human individuals. The method was immunoSEQ multiplex PCR; TCRdb's version includes in-frame clones alone and lacks a portion of them. The sample has 450,000 to 600,000 clones, 70% to 80% seen once. The sequencing sample was made of PBMCs. Source of these receptors: a woman aged 40 to 50 in good health. Some clones in this sample may be carry-over from other donors' samples. CDR3s include the opening cysteine and the closing phenylalanine or tryptophan. The D gene is left open where the match is weak. A clone size is listed for some rows: how often the clone was seen (once, few, many), or a class if it is expanded.

v_call	j_call	d_call	clone_size	cdr3_aa	cdr3_nt
TRBV5-6	TRBJ1-5	TRBD1	NA	CASSSSGGRSNQPQHF	TGTGCCAGCAGCTCCTCAGGGGGTCGGAGCAATCAGCCCCAGCATTTT
TRBV7-3	TRBJ2-1	TRBD2	NA	CASSPPGGGGEQFF	TGTGCCAGCAGCCCGCCCGGGGGGGGAGGTGAGCAGTTCTTC
TRBV10-2	TRBJ2-2	TRBD1	NA	CASTEAGGGELFF	TGCGCCAGCACCGAAGCAGGGGGCGGGGAGCTGTTTTTT
TRBV5-1	TRBJ1-4	TRBD1	NA	CASSMTGNTNEKLFF	TGCGCCAGCAGCATGACAGGGAACACTAATGAAAAACTGTTTTTT
TRBV7-8	TRBJ2-3	TRBD2	once	CASSLAGGSSTDTQYF	TGTGCCAGCAGCTTAGCGGGAGGGTCTAGCACAGATACGCAGTATTTT
TRBV28	TRBJ2-4	NA	NA	CASMDFRGNIQYF	TGTGCCAGCATGGACTTCCGGGGAAACATTCAGTACTTC
TRBV27	TRBJ1-5	TRBD1	NA	CASSSYRTGGNQPQHF	TGTGCCAGCAGTAGCTACCGGACAGGTGGAAATCAGCCCCAGCATTTT
TRBV30	TRBJ1-5	TRBD1	NA	CAWRRKTGNQPQHF	TGTGCCTGGAGACGGAAGACAGGGAATCAGCCCCAGCATTTT
TRBV4-3	TRBJ2-1	NA	NA	CASSQDLLQGGEQFF	TGCGCCAGCAGCCAAGATCTACTGCAGGGAGGTGAGCAGTTCTTC
TRBV6-5	TRBJ1-2	TRBD1	NA	CASSYPGGQGDYGYTF	TGTGCCAGCAGTTACCCCGGGGGACAGGGTGACTATGGCTACACCTTC